This entry is about one TCR beta chain. What this receptor recognizes is not known. No quality values exist for individual bases; no much larger clone is one base distant. These data are taken from a study of T cell responses to AZD1222 COVID-19 vaccine (TCRdb year 2021). Regarding the complete study: AZD1222 recipients whose second dose came at about 4 weeks and those whose second dose came at about 12 weeks were combined into one group, since spike-specific TCR depth and breadth did not differ between the two schedules. Trial participants were enrolled into age subgroups of 18-55, 56-69 and 70-plus years, which contained about 150, 28 and 57 TCR-sequenced participants, respectively. TCR sequencing covered some 240 trial participants: 200 to 220 given two doses of AZD1222 and approximately 26 given two doses of MenACWY control vaccine.

According to the study, the label for this sample's time point signals: baseline before first vaccination. Samples from vaccinated people were obtained from the UK trials COV001 and COV002, which included a single-blind randomized controlled phase 2/3 trial of AZD1222 (ChAdOx1 nCoV-19) in healthy adults. Trial participant PBMC samples were collected at day 0 and day 28 after the second dose for TCRbeta chain sequencing. The CDR3 regions of human TCRbeta chains were subjected to immunosequencing. The original pipeline was this. Repertoire TCRs were checked for matches against a reference library of SARS-CoV-2-specific TCRs that had been generated using the MIRA antigen-specificity platform. Breadth meant the fraction of unique TCRs that were SARS-CoV-2-associated, whereas depth meant the fraction of total T cells that were SARS-CoV-2-associated. Using the MIRA data, every spike-specific TCR was mapped to the spike region that the TCR reacted to and assigned to either a CD4 or a CD8 class. Log10-transformed breadth and depth values were compared by one-way ANOVA with Sidak's multiple comparisons tests. TCRdb holds this immuneACCESS table with in-frame rearrangements only. Some clones are missing; in checked studies, unresolved V genes explain under half, and the rest has no known cause. The V and J calls and clone size are taken from that table; D and trimming were inferred from the DNA. The sample table shows approximately 76,000 clones, and about 87% are seen once. The ten largest clonotypes hold roughly a fifth of the sample.

What the study reported, not specific to this receptor: The vaccine-associated CD4 TCRs covered the entire spike protein, and the dominant responses fell in regions 160-218 and 743-854. Conclusions about previously exposed vaccinees were limited because only six AZD1222 recipients were SARS-CoV-2 seropositive at baseline. Because no day 14 peak-response samples were available, repertoires were characterized only after the peak T cell response. Participants were mostly white British and included more females than males, and it was suggested by the authors that clonal diversity may have been underestimated. The 56-69-year group was small, and its depth increase did not reach significance, likely because of low power. Reportedly, almost half of the unique spike-specific TCRs recognized epitopes lying outside the regions that are mutated in the B.1.351 and B.1.1.7 variants. After two AZD1222 doses, spike-specific TCR breadth and depth were significantly higher than at day 0 and than in MenACWY recipients.

The input for sequencing was peripheral blood, taken on day 0 of AZD1222 vaccination. The TCR sequence derives from an adult in good health.

The bases are TGTGCCAGCATCCGCTCACAGGGGGTCGATGAGCAGTTCTTC. Translated, this gives CASIRSQGVDEQFF. The chain links TRBV2 with TRBJ2-1; 8 central nucleotides agree with TRBD1. The germline V gene provides CDR1 SNHLY and CDR2 FYNNEI. From its cysteine to its phenylalanine, the CDR3 spans 14 amino acids. CDR3 DNA is the only sequence kept; it has 42 bases, read in frame from the first base. Compared with germline, V lacks 7 bases and J lacks 8 bases; bases without a gene match: 10.